The TCR beta chain under discussion was sequenced for a study of spatial heterogeneity in lung cancer. The overall study: Alpha-chain sequences were consistently detected in smaller numbers than beta-chain sequences.

V gave up 5 bases and J gave up 0 bases, with 14 bases separating them. Germline V CDR1 and CDR2: MNHEY, SMNVEV (reference sequence). The CDR3 is made up of 15 amino acids. As for time point: sample taken at primary tumor resection. The sequenced material consisted of unsorted whole RNA from tumor, nontumor lung or frozen PBMC. There were 72 donors, all of them untreated patients with early-stage non-small cell lung cancer. MiXCR, run by TCRdb on the 5' RACE reads, gives a single entry per CDR3 protein. The data hold about 18,000 distinct CDR3 sequences, with roughly a fifth observed a single time. This clonotype was found a few times.

Sequencing was performed on PBMCs, taken at surgery. This sequence joins TRBV27 and TRBJ2-7; the D gene is possibly TRBD2 (6 bases). This clonotype was obtained from a male donor with early-stage non-small cell lung cancer. CDR3 sequence: CASSGVGGYSYEQYF. The CDR3 nucleotides read TGTGCCAGCAGTGGGGTCGGGGGTTACTCCTACGAGCAGTACTTC.